This entry features one TCR beta chain sequence. Germline V gene lookup returns CDR1 MGHRA and CDR2 YSYEKL. This CDR3 region has 15 residues. Trimming took 4 bases from V and 0 from J, leaving 13 bases between them. The data were taken from a study of blood T cells in healthy people across ages. Study overall: The capture of about one barcoded beta molecule per two T cells was achieved by template switching.

Combining a sample-barcoded 5' primer with a J-beta primer mix, a second PCR ran for about 6 to 12 cycles. Each CDR3 protein is one row after TCRdb ran MiXCR on the 5' RACE reads. The data contain 1.5 million to 1.8 million distinct CDR3 sequences, 42% of them singletons. Donors gave roughly 10 milliliters of peripheral blood apiece. This TCR derives from a woman between 18 and 29 years old in good health. Material: blood. The rearrangement links TRBV4-1 to TRBJ2-7; D ambiguous. The CDR3 DNA is TGCGCCAGCAGCCTTCTGGTTCCTAGCTCCTACGAGCAGTACTTC. It yields the protein CASSLLVPSSYEQYF.